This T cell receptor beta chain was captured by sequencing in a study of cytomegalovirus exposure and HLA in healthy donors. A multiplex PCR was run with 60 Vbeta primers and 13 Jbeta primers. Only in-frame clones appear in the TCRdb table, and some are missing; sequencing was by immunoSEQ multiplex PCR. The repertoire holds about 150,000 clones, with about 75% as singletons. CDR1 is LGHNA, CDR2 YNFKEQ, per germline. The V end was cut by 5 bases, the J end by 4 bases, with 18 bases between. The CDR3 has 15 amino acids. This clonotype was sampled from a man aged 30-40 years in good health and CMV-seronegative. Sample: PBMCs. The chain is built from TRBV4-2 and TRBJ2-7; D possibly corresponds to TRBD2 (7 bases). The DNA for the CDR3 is TGTGCCAGCAGCTCAGGGGAGGGGGGACAATACGAGCAGTACTTC. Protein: CASSSGEGGQYEQYF.